These 21 T cell receptor beta chains were sequenced from one sample in a study of T cell clonality in common variable immunodeficiency. This table comes from immunoSEQ multiplex PCR, and its TCRdb copy is limited to in-frame clones, with some not included. The sample yields about 40,000 clones, without any singletons. The sequenced material came from peripheral blood mononuclear cells. Source of these receptors: a person between 18 and 75 years old in good health.

This clone was picked up many times. The read falls 3 residues short of the CDR3 end, and the missing part is taken from the germline J gene. At the DNA level, this CDR3 is encoded by other sequences in the same sample as well. V usage is TRBV7-9 and J usage is TRBJ1-3, with TRBD1 matching over 7 bases. This CDR3 contains 15 residues. Trimming took 5 bases from V and 0 from J; bases not matched to a gene: 4. Germline V gene sequence: CDR1 SEHNR, CDR2 FQNEAQ (reference sequence). CDR3 sequence: CASSDRVYSGNTIYF. The part of the CDR3 DNA that was read is TGTGCCAGCAGCGACAGGGTTTACTCTGGAAACACC.

This clone was counted at least ten times. The CDR3 is cut off 3 residues early in the read; its end comes from the germline J gene. This chain links TRBV5-1 with TRBJ2-7, with 9 bases matching TRBD2. Trimming took 3 bases from V and 6 from J; bases not matched to a gene: 10. Germline V gene sequence: CDR1 SGHRS, CDR2 YFSETQ. There are 15 residues in the CDR3. The CDR3 sequence is CASSSIAGDISEQYF. The CDR3 bases that were read are TGCGCCAGCAGCTCTATAGCGGGAGATATCTCCGAG.

The sample holds many counts of this clone. The read ends 3 residues early relative to the CDR3; the germline J gene fills the gap. The chain has TRBV20-1 and TRBJ2-1; TRBD2 aligns across 11 bases. Germline V gene data show CDR1 as DFQATT and CDR2 as SNEGSKA (reference sequence). V was clipped by 1 base and J by 1 base; unmatched bases: 3. CDR3 length: 16 residues. Partial CDR3 DNA: TGCAGTGCTAGAGGGGGACTAGCGGCTTCCTACAATGAG. This codes for CSARGGLAASYNE. The entire CDR3 protein is CSARGGLAASYNEQFF.

This clone was recorded many times. CDR3 DNA, as far as it was read: TGTGCCAGCAGCTTAGCCCGTCAGGGGACTGAA. Its protein is CASSLARQGTE. The CDR3 reads in full as CASSLARQGTEAFF. This chain joins TRBV7-9 and TRBJ1-1, with a tentative D call TRBD1 (6 bases). The missing CDR3 end, 3 residues past where the read stops, is filled in from the germline J gene. Germline assignment: CDR1 SEHNR and CDR2 FQNEAQ (reference sequence). This CDR3 is 14 amino acids long. V dropped 0 bases and J dropped 5 bases, with 10 bases sitting between them.

This clone occurred a few times. The CDR3 is cut off 3 residues early in the read; its end comes from the germline J gene. This chain joins TRBV6-1 and TRBJ1-2; tentatively, D is TRBD1 (5 bases). Germline V CDR1 and CDR2: MNHNS, SASEGT. This CDR3 comprises 19 residues. The CDR3 is CASSEAQKTAGGRSYDYTF. The sequenced CDR3 bases are TGTGCCAGCAGTGAAGCTCAAAAGACAGCGGGAGGGAGGAGCTACGAC.

The table lists this clone with many counts. The CDR3 extends 3 residues past the end of the read, so its final part is completed from the germline J gene. The chain links TRBV29-1 to TRBJ1-1; D not resolved. This CDR3 is 15 amino acids long. Between the trimmed V and J ends, which lost 7 bases and 1 base, there was a span of 19 bases. Germline V gives CDR1 SQVTM, CDR2 ANQGSEA. The CDR3 bases that were read are TGCAGCGCTAAACTCGATCCAGGTCCGAACACTGAA. Encoded protein: CSAKLDPGPNTE. In full, the CDR3 is CSAKLDPGPNTEAFF.

With regard to this clone: The read finishes 3 residues shy of the CDR3 end, and the germline J gene is used to complete it. The V gene is TRBV19, the J gene TRBJ1-1; 9 nucleotides line up with TRBD1. From germline, CDR1 is LNHDA and CDR2 SQIVND (reference sequence). This CDR3 region has 15 residues. V shed 2 bases, J shed 1 base, and the junction held 2 bases outside the gene matches. The CDR3 sequence: CASSIRGQGNTEAFF. The DNA read from the CDR3 is TGTGCCAGTAGTATAAGGGGACAGGGGAACACTGAA.

At least ten counts were recorded for this clone. The read terminates 3 residues ahead of where the CDR3 ends, so the germline J gene completes it. V gene TRBV9 combines with J gene TRBJ2-7; 10 bases are a match to TRBD2. Trimming at V came to 3 bases and at J to 5 bases, leaving 17 bases not matched to a gene. In germline, CDR1 is SGDLS, CDR2 YYNGEE. The CDR3 sequence is 18 residues long. The CDR3 DNA, read in part, is TGTGCCAGCAGCGCGGGGGGGAAAAAGCGGGAGGGCCTGGACGAG. Protein product: CASSAGGKKREGLDE. From start to end, the CDR3 is CASSAGGKKREGLDEQYF.

This clone was found many times. From the germline J gene comes the end of the CDR3, since the read stops 3 residues before it. The chain uses TRBV12-3 or TRBV12-4 and TRBJ2-7; TRBD2 is a possible D gene (5 bases). This CDR3 region has 13 residues. Trimming took off 3 bases at V and 3 bases at J, with 9 bases between the two ends. Incomplete CDR3 DNA: TGTGCCAGCAGTTTCGGGGATTTCTACGAG. Its protein product is CASSFGDFYE. The whole CDR3 protein reads CASSFGDFYEQYF.

This clone was detected a few times. The read is 3 residues too short to cover the CDR3 end, so that end is filled in from the germline J gene. The rearrangement uses TRBV11-3 and TRBJ2-5; 8 nucleotides line up with TRBD1. This CDR3 region has 14 residues. V trimming: 3 bases; J trimming: 5 bases; junction bases outside the gene matches: 5. Per the germline V gene, CDR1 is SGHNT and CDR2 is YENEEA. CDR3 residues: CASSFGQGRETQYF. The covered CDR3 bases are TGTGCCAGCAGCTTCGGACAGGGCCGGGAGACC.

There are many counts of this clone. The read gets to within 3 residues of the CDR3 end, and the germline J gene fills in the rest. The V call is TRBV5-4, the J call TRBJ2-1; 7 bases agree with TRBD1. CDR3 length equals 12 residues. The germline gives CDR1 SGHNT, CDR2 YYREEE (reference sequence). V shed 5 bases and J 7 bases; nucleotides not matched to a gene: 3. The CDR3 region is CASSLTGNEQFF. CDR3 bases read: TGTGCCAGCAGTTTGACAGGGAATGAG.

This clone came up many times. Coverage ceases 3 residues before the CDR3 finishes, and the germline J gene fills in the end. The chain uses TRBV5-6 and TRBJ2-2, with D perhaps matching TRBD2 (6 bases). V lost 3 bases, J lost 6 bases, and 12 bases lay in between. Germline lookup yields CDR1 SGHDT and CDR2 YYEEEE. This CDR3 is built from 14 residues. The CDR3 loop is CASSYRDSPGELFF. The sequenced CDR3 bases are TGTGCCAGCAGCTACCGGGACTCCCCCGGGGAG.

This clone was seen ten or more times. Read data end 3 residues before the CDR3 end; the end is taken from the germline J gene. The chain joins TRBV20-1 to TRBJ1-1, with no clear D. CDR1 is DFQATT, CDR2 SNEGSKA, per germline (reference sequence). The length of the CDR3 is 10 residues. With 6 bases removed from V and 2 bases from J, the gap between germline ends came to 4 bases. The CDR3 bases that were read are TGCAGTGCCCTCAACACTGAA. Translating gives CSALNTE. Given in full, the CDR3 is CSALNTEAFF.

This clone was seen ten or more times. The CDR3 region is CALGTANSPLHF. Incomplete CDR3 DNA: TGTGCCCTCGGGACAGCGAATTCACCC. The chain combines TRBV30 with TRBJ1-6, with 7 bases fitting TRBD1. The read terminates 3 residues before the CDR3 end, so the remaining end is supplied by the germline J gene. The CDR3 runs 12 residues. Germline loops: CDR1 GTSNPN, CDR2 SVGIG (reference sequence). V was pared by 8 bases and J by 7 bases, with 5 bases of the junction left unmatched.

This clone was seen many times. The read terminates 3 residues before the CDR3 end, so the remaining end is supplied by the germline J gene. V gene TRBV12-3 or TRBV12-4 combines with J gene TRBJ1-5; D may be TRBD1 (5 bases). V was shortened by 6 bases and J by 4 bases, with 16 bases between the two germline ends. CDR3 length: 15 amino acids. Here the CDR3 reads CASSPTGGGNQPQHF. The part of the CDR3 DNA that was read is TGTGCCAGCAGCCCCACCGGGGGGGGGAATCAGCCC.

This clone has a count of ten or more. The CDR3 is cut off 3 residues early in the read; its end comes from the germline J gene. The chain joins TRBV29-1 to TRBJ2-2, with a tentative D call TRBD1 (6 bases). V lost 7 bases, J lost 6 bases, and 15 bases lay in between. The CDR3 runs to 13 residues. Looked up from germline, CDR1 is SQVTM and CDR2 is ANQGSEA. The CDR3 here is CSGTQGSSGELFF. CDR3 DNA (partial): TGCAGCGGGACTCAGGGGTCTTCCGGGGAG.

This clone was recorded many times. The read halts 3 residues ahead of the CDR3 end, with the missing end drawn from the germline J gene. The J gene is TRBJ2-3, the V gene TRBV14; D ambiguous. This CDR3 is 14 amino acids long. Germline CDR1 and CDR2: SGHDN and FVKESK. V lost 0 bases, J lost 6 bases, and 10 bases lay in between. The CDR3 DNA, read in part, is TGTGCCAGCAGCCAAGAAGGCCCCCAGGATACG. It codes for CASSQEGPQDT. The entire CDR3 is CASSQEGPQDTQYF.

This clone occurred many times. The read terminates 3 residues before the CDR3 end, so the remaining end is supplied by the germline J gene. The V gene is TRBV7-6, the J gene TRBJ1-1; D remains unclear. The CDR3 sequence is 13 residues long. The germline V gene encodes CDR1 SGHVS and CDR2 FNYEAQ. V lost 5 bases to trimming and J lost 3 bases, with 10 bases between them. The CDR3 DNA, read in part, is TGTGCCAGCAGCCCCCTCGGGGACACTGAA. It codes for CASSPLGDTE. The entire CDR3 sequence reads CASSPLGDTEAFF.

This clone was seen ten or more times. The read stops 3 residues short of the end of the CDR3; the missing end is completed from the germline J gene. This chain uses TRBV7-2 with TRBJ1-2; a possible D gene is TRBD1 (6 bases). The CDR3 spans 12 residues. From germline, CDR1 is SGHTA and CDR2 FQGNSA. V was shortened by 5 bases and J by 4 bases, with 8 bases between the two germline ends. CDR3 DNA, as far as it was read: TGTGCCAGCAGCCCGGACAGCTATGGC. It codes for CASSPDSYG. The full-length CDR3 reads as CASSPDSYGYTF.

Comment on this clone: The sequence runs out 3 residues before the end of the CDR3; the remainder is reconstructed from the germline J gene. The chain links TRBV11-3 to TRBJ1-1, with D maybe TRBD1 (5 bases). CDR3 length: 13 amino acids. Trimming took off 5 bases at V and 4 bases at J, with 11 bases between the two ends. Germline V CDR1 and CDR2: SGHNT, YENEEA. CDR3 region: CASSLGHGTEAFF. The CDR3 DNA, read in part, is TGTGCCAGCAGCCTGGGGCACGGCACTGAA.

This clone occurred many times. Read data end 3 residues before the CDR3 end; the end is taken from the germline J gene. V usage is TRBV12-5 and J usage is TRBJ1-1, with 7 bases aligning to TRBD1. This CDR3 has 13 amino acids. The germline gives CDR1 LGHNT, CDR2 FRNRAP. With 8 bases clipped from V and 6 bases from J, the junction kept 9 bases outside the gene matches. The sequenced part of the CDR3 DNA is TGTGCTAGTTCGTCGACAGGGAGGTCTGAA. Translating it yields CASSSTGRSE. The complete CDR3 protein is CASSSTGRSEAFF.